Listed below are T cell receptor beta chains from one sample, sequenced in a study of T cell changes during pregnancy in multiple sclerosis. Repertoires were generated with immunoSEQ multiplex PCR, while TCRdb's copy carries only in-frame clones and drops some. The sample includes roughly 50,000 clones, 91% of them seen just once. Specimen: peripheral blood, collected after pregnancy. These receptor sequences come from a female donor in good health, enrolled as a control in a pregnancy study. CDR3s include the opening cysteine and the closing phenylalanine or tryptophan. Each record gives: clone size, CDR3 length, D gene, V gene, J gene, CDR3 DNA, CDR3 protein. The D gene is left open where the match is weak. A row's size may be missing; if present it is once, few, many or a size class.

abundance: NA
len: 14
d_gene: NA
v_gene: TRBV11-2
j_gene: TRBJ2-7
CDR3nt: TGTGCCAGCAGCTTAATCGGGGAGGCCTACGAGCAGTACTTC
CDR3aa: CASSLIGEAYEQYF

abundance: once
len: 14
d_gene: TRBD1
v_gene: TRBV6-1
j_gene: TRBJ1-4
CDR3nt: TGTGCCAGCAGTATCCGGGACAGTAATGAAAAACTGTTTTTT
CDR3aa: CASSIRDSNEKLFF

abundance: NA
len: 16
d_gene: TRBD1
v_gene: TRBV18
j_gene: TRBJ1-2
CDR3nt: TGTGCCAGCTCACCACGGCAGGGGGCGAATTTGGGCGGCTACACCTTC
CDR3aa: CASSPRQGANLGGYTF

abundance: NA
len: 15
d_gene: NA
v_gene: TRBV28
j_gene: TRBJ1-3
CDR3nt: TGTGCCAGCAGTTCCAGAAAAGGGGCGGGAAACACCATATATTTT
CDR3aa: CASSSRKGAGNTIYF

abundance: NA
len: 16
d_gene: NA
v_gene: TRBV18
j_gene: TRBJ1-3
CDR3nt: TGTGCCAGCTCACCCTCGCGGGCGCTCTCTGGAAACACCATATATTTT
CDR3aa: CASSPSRALSGNTIYF

abundance: NA
len: 18
d_gene: NA
v_gene: TRBV23-1
j_gene: TRBJ2-6
CDR3nt: TGCGCCAGCAGTCAGTCAGAGGGCAGGACCTCTGGGGCCAACGTCCTGACTTTC
CDR3aa: CASSQSEGRTSGANVLTF

abundance: NA
len: 15
d_gene: NA
v_gene: TRBV5-1
j_gene: TRBJ1-2
CDR3nt: TGCGCCAGCAGCTTGGGCAGGGCGACCAACTATGGCTACACCTTC
CDR3aa: CASSLGRATNYGYTF

abundance: NA
len: 16
d_gene: NA
v_gene: TRBV6-5
j_gene: TRBJ2-1
CDR3nt: TGTGCCAGCAGCTACCGAGGGTCGCCATCCTACAATGAGCAGTTCTTC
CDR3aa: CASSYRGSPSYNEQFF

abundance: NA
len: 11
d_gene: NA
v_gene: TRBV27
j_gene: TRBJ2-7
CDR3nt: TGTGCCAGCAGAGAGCGCCACGAGCAGTACTTC
CDR3aa: CASRERHEQYF

abundance: NA
len: 17
d_gene: TRBD1
v_gene: TRBV4-3
j_gene: TRBJ2-1
CDR3nt: TGCGCCAGCAGCCGACGACTCCCGGGACAGGGCTACAATGAGCAGTTCTTC
CDR3aa: CASSRRLPGQGYNEQFF

abundance: NA
len: 16
d_gene: NA
v_gene: TRBV9
j_gene: TRBJ2-7
CDR3nt: TGTGCCAGCAGCCAGACTTCGGCTAGCTCCTCCTACGAGCAGTACTTC
CDR3aa: CASSQTSASSSYEQYF

abundance: NA
len: 13
d_gene: NA
v_gene: TRBV6-1
j_gene: TRBJ1-6
CDR3nt: TGTGCCAGCAAACTTAATCTACATTCACCCCTCCACTTT
CDR3aa: CASKLNLHSPLHF

abundance: NA
len: 17
d_gene: TRBD2
v_gene: TRBV4-1
j_gene: TRBJ2-1
CDR3nt: TGCGCCAGCAGCCAAGAGAGGGAGACTAGCGGGTACAATGAGCAGTTCTTC
CDR3aa: CASSQERETSGYNEQFF

abundance: NA
len: 14
d_gene: NA
v_gene: TRBV6-4
j_gene: TRBJ1-2
CDR3nt: TGTGCCAGCAGTGCATCACAGGGCCTCTATGGCTACACCTTC
CDR3aa: CASSASQGLYGYTF

abundance: NA
len: 13
d_gene: TRBD1
v_gene: TRBV25-1
j_gene: TRBJ1-5
CDR3nt: TGTGCCAGCGGGACAGTTAGCAATCAGCCCCAGCATTTT
CDR3aa: CASGTVSNQPQHF

abundance: NA
len: 15
d_gene: TRBD2
v_gene: TRBV5-4
j_gene: TRBJ2-5
CDR3nt: TGTGCCAGCAGCCCGGGGGGGACTAGCCAAGAGACCCAGTACTTC
CDR3aa: CASSPGGTSQETQYF

abundance: once
len: 18
d_gene: NA
v_gene: TRBV9
j_gene: TRBJ1-2
CDR3nt: TGTGCCAGCAGCTTTAGTTGGGGATCAGGGGTGGCCAACTATGGCTACACCTTC
CDR3aa: CASSFSWGSGVANYGYTF

abundance: NA
len: 16
d_gene: TRBD2
v_gene: TRBV7-2
j_gene: TRBJ2-7
CDR3nt: TGTGCCAGCAACCGGCGTCACGGGGGGGTGACCTACGAGCAGTACTTC
CDR3aa: CASNRRHGGVTYEQYF

abundance: once
len: 14
d_gene: NA
v_gene: TRBV11-2
j_gene: TRBJ2-1
CDR3nt: TGTGCCAGCAGCTGGTCAGGGGAGCACAATGAGCAGTTCTTC
CDR3aa: CASSWSGEHNEQFF

abundance: NA
len: 15
d_gene: NA
v_gene: TRBV12-5
j_gene: TRBJ2-2
CDR3nt: TGTGCTAGTGGTTATCCCCCCCGCGACACCGGGGAGCTGTTTTTT
CDR3aa: CASGYPPRDTGELFF

abundance: NA
len: 14
d_gene: NA
v_gene: TRBV6-1
j_gene: TRBJ1-2
CDR3nt: TGTGCCAGCAGTGAAGCGCTCAGGGTGTATGGCTACACCTTC
CDR3aa: CASSEALRVYGYTF

abundance: NA
len: 15
d_gene: NA
v_gene: TRBV18
j_gene: TRBJ1-2
CDR3nt: TGTGCCAGCTCACCGGTCCCGTCCGCCAGCTATGGCTACACCTTC
CDR3aa: CASSPVPSASYGYTF

abundance: NA
len: 15
d_gene: NA
v_gene: TRBV6-5
j_gene: TRBJ1-5
CDR3nt: TGTGCCAGCAGCCAAAGACAGGCGAGCAATCAGCCCCAGCATTTT
CDR3aa: CASSQRQASNQPQHF

abundance: NA
len: 14
d_gene: TRBD2
v_gene: TRBV11-2
j_gene: TRBJ2-3
CDR3nt: TGTGCCAGCAGCCCTAGCGGGAATCCAGATACGCAGTATTTT
CDR3aa: CASSPSGNPDTQYF

abundance: NA
len: 16
d_gene: NA
v_gene: TRBV16
j_gene: TRBJ2-1
CDR3nt: TGTGCCAGCAGCCAGGGCCCCGGAGGCTCCTACAATGAGCAGTTCTTC
CDR3aa: CASSQGPGGSYNEQFF

abundance: NA
len: 15
d_gene: TRBD1
v_gene: TRBV18
j_gene: TRBJ2-7
CDR3nt: TGTGCCAGCTCATACGGACAGGGGGGACCCTACGAGCAGTACTTC
CDR3aa: CASSYGQGGPYEQYF

abundance: NA
len: 16
d_gene: TRBD2
v_gene: TRBV6-6
j_gene: TRBJ2-2
CDR3nt: TGTGCCAGCAGTCTCGGACTAGCGGGAAACACCGGGGAGCTGTTTTTT
CDR3aa: CASSLGLAGNTGELFF

abundance: NA
len: 14
d_gene: NA
v_gene: TRBV29-1
j_gene: TRBJ1-6
CDR3nt: TGCAGCGTTGGAACAGGGCAAAGGGATTCACCCCTCCACTTT
CDR3aa: CSVGTGQRDSPLHF

abundance: NA
len: 20
d_gene: TRBD1
v_gene: TRBV18
j_gene: TRBJ2-7
CDR3nt: TGTGCCAGCTCACCTACCGGGACAGGGTCGTTTGCGGCCTTTCTCTACGAGCAGTACTTC
CDR3aa: CASSPTGTGSFAAFLYEQYF

abundance: NA
len: 15
d_gene: TRBD2
v_gene: TRBV11-2
j_gene: TRBJ2-1
CDR3nt: TGTGCCAGCAGCGTTAGCGGGGCCGCCTACAATGAGCAGTTCTTC
CDR3aa: CASSVSGAAYNEQFF

abundance: NA
len: 14
d_gene: TRBD2
v_gene: TRBV2
j_gene: TRBJ2-1
CDR3nt: TGTGCCAGCACCAAGGGACTAGCGTCCAATGAGCAGTTCTTC
CDR3aa: CASTKGLASNEQFF

abundance: NA
len: 15
d_gene: TRBD2
v_gene: TRBV5-1
j_gene: TRBJ2-5
CDR3nt: TGCGCCAGCAGCTTGCAGCTAGCGGGGACGGAGACCCAGTACTTC
CDR3aa: CASSLQLAGTETQYF

abundance: NA
len: 13
d_gene: NA
v_gene: TRBV5-4
j_gene: TRBJ2-5
CDR3nt: TGTGCCAGCAGCTTGTTGTCGGAAGAGACCCAGTACTTC
CDR3aa: CASSLLSEETQYF

abundance: NA
len: 17
d_gene: TRBD2
v_gene: TRBV25-1
j_gene: TRBJ2-1
CDR3nt: TGTGCCAGCAGTGACCCCGCTAGCGGGAGTAGGTATCGGGAGCAGTTCTTC
CDR3aa: CASSDPASGSRYREQFF

abundance: few
len: 13
d_gene: NA
v_gene: TRBV19
j_gene: TRBJ2-1
CDR3nt: TGTGCCAGTAGTTTGGGCGGAGGGAATGAGCAGTTCTTC
CDR3aa: CASSLGGGNEQFF

abundance: NA
len: 14
d_gene: TRBD2
v_gene: TRBV6-1
j_gene: TRBJ2-7
CDR3nt: TGTGCCAGCAGGAAAAGCGGGACCACGTACGAGCAGTACTTC
CDR3aa: CASRKSGTTYEQYF

abundance: few
len: 15
d_gene: NA
v_gene: TRBV19
j_gene: TRBJ2-7
CDR3nt: TGTGCCAGTAGTCGTGGGGGGACAGCGGCCTACGAGCAGTACTTC
CDR3aa: CASSRGGTAAYEQYF

abundance: NA
len: 15
d_gene: NA
v_gene: TRBV15
j_gene: TRBJ1-5
CDR3nt: TGTGCCACCAGCAGAGGGTGGACAAGAGCTCAGCCCCAGCATTTT
CDR3aa: CATSRGWTRAQPQHF

abundance: NA
len: 12
d_gene: NA
v_gene: TRBV2
j_gene: TRBJ1-6
CDR3nt: TGTGCCAGCAAAGGGGGTAATTCACCCCTCCACTTT
CDR3aa: CASKGGNSPLHF

abundance: NA
len: 14
d_gene: NA
v_gene: TRBV5-1
j_gene: TRBJ1-2
CDR3nt: TGCGCCAGCAGCTTGAGGGGAGGCAGCGATGGCTACACCTTC
CDR3aa: CASSLRGGSDGYTF

abundance: NA
len: 15
d_gene: NA
v_gene: TRBV18
j_gene: TRBJ1-3
CDR3nt: TGTGCCAGCTCACCTTATAGAAGCTCTGGAAACACCATATATTTT
CDR3aa: CASSPYRSSGNTIYF

abundance: few
len: 13
d_gene: NA
v_gene: TRBV29-1
j_gene: TRBJ1-4
CDR3nt: TGCAGCGTCCAGACAGATCTGGATGAAAAACTGTTTTTT
CDR3aa: CSVQTDLDEKLFF

abundance: NA
len: 16
d_gene: TRBD1
v_gene: TRBV6-6
j_gene: TRBJ2-2
CDR3nt: TGTGCCAGCAGTCACCCAGGGGGAGTGAACACCGGGGAGCTGTTTTTT
CDR3aa: CASSHPGGVNTGELFF

abundance: few
len: 15
d_gene: TRBD2
v_gene: TRBV28
j_gene: TRBJ2-7
CDR3nt: TGTGCCAGCATCGACCCTAGCGGGACCTCCTACGAGCAGTACTTC
CDR3aa: CASIDPSGTSYEQYF

abundance: NA
len: 16
d_gene: NA
v_gene: TRBV7-2
j_gene: TRBJ1-6
CDR3nt: TGTGCCAGCAGATCTCTTCGGGTTTCCTATAATTCACCCCTCCACTTT
CDR3aa: CASRSLRVSYNSPLHF

abundance: once
len: 15
d_gene: TRBD1
v_gene: TRBV6-5
j_gene: TRBJ2-7
CDR3nt: TGTGCCAGCAGTAGACCGGGACAGGGTAGCGACGAGCAGTACTTC
CDR3aa: CASSRPGQGSDEQYF

abundance: NA
len: 15
d_gene: TRBD1
v_gene: TRBV25-1
j_gene: TRBJ1-1
CDR3nt: TGTGCCAGCAGTGACAGGAGGGGGCCCCTTGCTGAAGCTTTCTTT
CDR3aa: CASSDRRGPLAEAFF

abundance: NA
len: 15
d_gene: NA
v_gene: TRBV7-2
j_gene: TRBJ1-1
CDR3nt: TGTGCCAGCAGCTTAGAGGCGGGAGAGAACACTGAAGCTTTCTTT
CDR3aa: CASSLEAGENTEAFF

abundance: NA
len: 16
d_gene: TRBD2
v_gene: TRBV7-2
j_gene: TRBJ2-3
CDR3nt: TGTGCCAGCAGCACCCGGCCGACTAGCTTCACAGATACGCAGTATTTT
CDR3aa: CASSTRPTSFTDTQYF

abundance: once
len: 15
d_gene: TRBD1
v_gene: TRBV5-1
j_gene: TRBJ2-1
CDR3nt: TGCGCCAGCGGAAAGACAGGGAATAACCCCAATGAGCAGTTCTTC
CDR3aa: CASGKTGNNPNEQFF

abundance: NA
len: 15
d_gene: NA
v_gene: TRBV4-2
j_gene: TRBJ1-1
CDR3nt: TGTGCCAGCAGCCAAGATTTTTGGGAGGACACTGAAGCTTTCTTT
CDR3aa: CASSQDFWEDTEAFF